A single TCR beta chain is shown here with its context. The data originate from a study of blood T cell repertoires in COVID-19. Study details: Some COVID-19 samples were acute and others convalescent; all came from the United States, Italy and Spain. Nucleic acid was either cDNA or gDNA, and it came from T cells, B-cell-depleted T cells, or PBMCs.

Authors' data handling: It was from reference gene primer amplification that nucleated cell counts were estimated. Data came from immunoSEQ multiplex PCR; TCRdb stores just in-frame clones and leaves some out. That table is the source of V, J and clone size, and D and trimming were worked out from the DNA. This table holds tens of thousands of clones, 87% found once. The V gene end was trimmed by 2 bases and the J gene end by 9 bases; junction bases not matched to a gene: 16. Germline CDR1 is MDHEN and CDR2 is SYDVKM. CDR3 length equals 17 residues. The sample taken for sequencing was peripheral blood. The chain employs TRBV28 and TRBJ2-7; 10 bases fit TRBD1. This receptor was identified in a man aged 50-59 years with active COVID-19. In DNA, the CDR3 is TGTGCCAGCAGTTTACCCCCCGGGACAGGGGTGATTGGGGTGCAGTACTTC. This translates into CASSLPPGTGVIGVQYF.